What follows describes a single T cell receptor (beta chain). Its antigen is currently unknown. The protocol was immunoSEQ multiplex PCR, while the TCRdb copy is restricted to in-frame clones and leaves out a portion. The sample lists approximately 190,000 clones; roughly 93% were seen once. Trimming removed 1 base at V and 6 bases at J, with 7 bases between. CDR3 length: 13 residues. The germline V gene has CDR1 SEHNR and CDR2 FQNEAQ (reference sequence). These data are taken from a study of T cell responses to AZD1222 COVID-19 vaccine. Study-wide points: Nearly half of unique spike-specific TCRs reportedly avoided B.1.351 and B.1.1.7 mutated regions. Repertoire samples came only from after the peak T cell response. Vaccine-associated CD4 TCRs ranged over spike, dominating at 160-218 and 743-854.

This material consisted of peripheral blood, taken on day 0 of AZD1222 vaccination. The TCR comes from an adult in good health. V is TRBV7-9 and J is TRBJ1-5; D is ambiguous. The CDR3 nucleotides are TGTGCCAGCAGCTTAGATGTCGGTCAGCCCCAGCATTTT. Protein: CASSLDVGQPQHF.